This entry concerns a single T cell receptor beta chain. The data are from a study of T cell changes during pregnancy in multiple sclerosis. Per germline, CDR1 SGHAT and CDR2 FQNNGV. This CDR3 spans 17 amino acids. V lost 5 bases, J lost 0 bases, and 17 bases lay in between. TCRdb keeps only in-frame clones here, not all; method: immunoSEQ multiplex PCR. This sample carries around 50,000 clones, approximately 92% of them seen once, and the ten largest clones take 0.65% to 0.7%. J is TRBJ1-5 and V is TRBV11-2; tentative D call: TRBD1 (6 bases). The sequences come from CD4+ T cells from peripheral blood mononuclear cells, collected in the third trimester of pregnancy. This receptor was identified in a female donor with multiple sclerosis, enrolled in a pregnancy study. Here the CDR3 DNA reads TGTGCCAGCAGCCCTATCCGGCGCAGGGGTAGCAATCAGCCCCAGCATTTT. Its protein product is CASSPIRRRGSNQPQHF.